Each of the 25 T cell receptor beta chains below was sequenced from the same sample in a study of CD8 T cells in Susac syndrome. With random hexamers, reverse transcription was performed on roughly 0.5 to 1 ug of RNA. TCRdb re-called the immunoSEQ multiplex PCR reads with MiXCR, one entry per CDR3 protein. The sample carries under 95,000 distinct CDR3 sequences, around 95% recorded once. Sequenced material: CD8+ T cells from PBMCs. The receptors were gathered from a human donor with Susac syndrome.

The genes are TRBV12-3 or TRBV12-4 and TRBJ2-3; TRBD2 aligns across 10 bases. V gave up 3 bases and J gave up 1 base; unmatched junction bases: 4. The CDR3 is 16 residues long. CDR3 in amino acids: CASSFATSGGTDTQYF. CDR3 nucleotide sequence: TGTGCCAGCAGTTTCGCTACTAGCGGGGGCACAGATACGCAGTATTTT.

V gene TRBV29-1 combines with J gene TRBJ2-5; 7 bases map to TRBD2. Looked up from germline, CDR1 is SQVTM and CDR2 is ANQGSEA. This CDR3 comprises 14 residues. V gave up 5 bases and J gave up 1 base; unmatched junction bases: 7. The CDR3 DNA reads TGCAGCGTTCCCGGGCGGGAGTCCCAAGAGACCCAGTACTTC. It codes for CSVPGRESQETQYF.

This clonotype was recorded once. V and J are TRBV5-4 and TRBJ2-5; 9 nucleotides align to TRBD1. With V trimmed by 4 bases and J by 2 bases, 3 bases remained unmatched. This CDR3 is 14 amino acids long. CDR1 is SGHNT, CDR2 YYREEE, per germline (reference sequence). The CDR3 DNA reads TGTGCCAGCAGCGCGGACAGGGGACAAGAGACCCAGTACTTC. Translating it yields CASSADRGQETQYF.

The chain uses TRBV9 and TRBJ2-1; possible D gene TRBD2, 6 bases. The CDR3 totals 14 residues. Germline loops: CDR1 SGDLS, CDR2 YYNGEE. V shed 0 bases and J shed 7 bases, with 11 bases lying between them. CDR3 sequence: CASSVGRTTNEQFF. The CDR3 DNA reads as TGTGCCAGCAGCGTAGGTAGGACTACGAATGAGCAGTTCTTC.

The chain couples TRBV4-1 to TRBJ2-7; D might be TRBD2 (5 bases). V lost 0 bases and J 2 bases, leaving 8 bases between the germline ends. CDR3 length: 14 residues. From germline, CDR1 is MGHRA and CDR2 YSYEKL. CDR3 region: CASSQDVLAYEQYF. In DNA, the CDR3 is TGCGCCAGCAGCCAAGACGTACTAGCCTACGAGCAGTACTTC.

The chain recombines TRBV5-6 with TRBJ2-1, with TRBD2 matching over 11 bases. Germline V gene sequence: CDR1 SGHDT, CDR2 YYEEEE. V gave up 2 bases and J gave up 6 bases; unmatched junction bases: 7. The CDR3 extends over 16 amino acids. CDR3: CASSLGTSGRSNEQFF. CDR3 nucleotides: TGTGCCAGCAGCTTAGGGACTAGCGGAAGAAGCAATGAGCAGTTCTTC.

The V gene is TRBV12-3 or TRBV12-4, the J gene TRBJ2-7; the match to TRBD2 covers 11 bases. The CDR3 totals 15 residues. V shed 3 bases, J shed 7 bases, and the junction held 8 bases outside the gene matches. CDR3 DNA sequence: TGTGCCAGCAGTTTGCCACTAGCGGGAGTGAGAGAGCAGTACTTC. This translates into CASSLPLAGVREQYF.

The chain joins TRBV20-1 to TRBJ2-7; D is undetermined. The CDR3 is 11 amino acids. The V end lost 3 bases, the J end lost 5 bases, and 8 bases lay between the germline ends. Germline CDR1 and CDR2: DFQATT and SNEGSKA (reference sequence). The CDR3: CSARSDNEQYF. DNA of the CDR3: TGCAGTGCTAGGTCAGACAACGAGCAGTACTTC.

CDR3: CASSFGSRIDYEQYF. DNA of the CDR3: TGTGCCAGCAGCTTTGGGTCGAGGATAGACTACGAGCAGTACTTC. This rearrangement joins TRBV7-9 to TRBJ2-7; D is unclear. The CDR3 contains 15 residues. CDR1 SEHNR and CDR2 FQNEAQ come from the germline V gene (reference sequence). V dropped 3 bases and J dropped 3 bases, with 15 bases sitting between them.

This chain connects TRBV13 to TRBJ2-1; the D gene is possibly TRBD2 (7 bases). The CDR3 length is 13 residues. The V gene's germline CDR1 is PRHDT and CDR2 FYEKMQ (reference sequence). With 5 bases removed from V and 10 bases from J, the gap between germline ends came to 15 bases. The CDR3 DNA reads TGTGCCAGCAGCAAGGGGGGGGCCGCGGAGCAGTTCTTC. Amino acid sequence: CASSKGGAAEQFF.

The chain carries TRBV6-2 or TRBV6-3 and TRBJ2-7, with D possibly being TRBD2 (6 bases). CDR3 length equals 14 residues. Germline-derived CDR1 and CDR2 are MNHEY and SVGEGT. Trimming removed 0 bases at V and 3 bases at J, with 9 bases between. CDR3 bases: TGTGCCAGCAGTTACTCGGGACTTATCTACGAGCAGTACTTC. Translated, it gives CASSYSGLIYEQYF.

V and J are TRBV7-3 and TRBJ2-7; D possibly corresponds to TRBD2 (6 bases). This CDR3 is 13 amino acids long. Germline loops: CDR1 SGHTA, CDR2 FQGTGA. V shed 3 bases and J shed 6 bases, with 12 bases lying between them. The CDR3 DNA is TGTGCCAGCAGCTTTGGAGGGCCTAGCGAGCAGTACTTC. It yields the protein CASSFGGPSEQYF.

V gene TRBV19 combines with J gene TRBJ1-5; no clear D. Trimming stripped 4 bases from V and 3 bases from J, with 16 bases between. Germline values: CDR1 LNHDA, CDR2 SQIVND (reference sequence). The CDR3 is made up of 16 amino acids. The CDR3 coding sequence is TGTGCCAGTAGTAGCCATCAAGCAATCGTCAATCAGCCCCAGCATTTT. It encodes CASSSHQAIVNQPQHF.

The chain combines TRBV20-1 with TRBJ2-7; maybe TRBD2 (6 bases). This CDR3 has 16 residues. V shed 3 bases and J shed 0 bases, with 18 bases lying between them. CDR1 and CDR2 (germline): DFQATT, SNEGSKA (reference sequence). CDR3 DNA sequence: TGCAGTGCTAGCGTTAGAAGGGACGGGGGCTCCTACGAGCAGTACTTC. Translated, it gives CSASVRRDGGSYEQYF.

The chain recombines TRBV5-1 with TRBJ2-3; 7 positions agree with TRBD2. Losses at the gene ends were 2 bases for V and 2 bases for J; bases not matched to a gene: 2. There are 14 residues in the CDR3. Germline V lookup: CDR1 SGHRS, CDR2 YFSETQ. CDR3 in DNA: TGCGCCAGCAGCTTCCAGCGGGACACAGATACGCAGTATTTT. This sequence encodes CASSFQRDTDTQYF.

This chain uses TRBV28 with TRBJ1-1, with D maybe TRBD1 (6 bases). Looked up from germline, CDR1 is MDHEN and CDR2 is SYDVKM. This CDR3 is built from 13 residues. With 5 bases removed from V and 8 bases from J, the gap between germline ends came to 15 bases. The DNA for the CDR3 is TGTGCCAGCAGTACCTTGACAGGTACGGAAGCTTTCTTT. It translates to CASSTLTGTEAFF.

The chain couples TRBV4-3 to TRBJ2-1; no clear D. V was shortened by 2 bases and J by 10 bases, with 12 bases between the two germline ends. Germline CDR1 LGHNA, CDR2 YSLEER. The CDR3 consists of 13 residues. CDR3 sequence reads: CASSQSLSEEQFF. Written as DNA, the CDR3 is TGCGCCAGCAGCCAATCCCTCTCTGAAGAGCAGTTCTTC.

This clonotype was seen a few times. The V call is TRBV5-6, the J call TRBJ2-6; D is ambiguous. The CDR3 is 13 amino acids. Trimming pared 2 bases from V and 3 bases from J, leaving 3 bases between. Germline V gene data show CDR1 as SGHDT and CDR2 as YYEEEE. The CDR3 DNA is TGTGCCAGCAGCTTTGGTGGGGCCAACGTCCTGACTTTC. It encodes CASSFGGANVLTF.

This clonotype appeared once. J is TRBJ2-7 and V is TRBV6-1; maybe TRBD1 (5 bases). Between the trimmed V and J ends, which lost 2 bases and 6 bases, there was a span of 11 bases. This CDR3 contains 13 residues. From germline, CDR1 is MNHNS and CDR2 SASEGT. CDR3 DNA sequence: TGTGCCAGCAGTGAACAGGAAGGGGCCGAGCAGTACTTC. Its translation is CASSEQEGAEQYF.

The rearrangement uses TRBV15 and TRBJ2-7; 8 positions match TRBD1. The CDR3 runs 14 residues. With 3 bases clipped from V and 2 bases from J, the junction kept 3 bases outside the gene matches. CDR1 is LNHNV, CDR2 YYDKDF, per germline (reference sequence). The CDR3 here is CATSSDRGAYEQYF. DNA for the CDR3: TGTGCCACCAGCAGTGACAGGGGAGCCTACGAGCAGTACTTC.

The CDR3 protein is CASSPPGGGGGYTQYF. The CDR3 bases are TGTGCCAGCAGCCCACCAGGGGGGGGCGGCGGATATACGCAGTATTTT. J is TRBJ2-3 and V is TRBV13; D is perhaps TRBD1 or TRBD2 (7 bases each). V shed 5 bases and J shed 7 bases, with 22 bases lying between them. The CDR3 has 16 residues. CDR1 is PRHDT, CDR2 FYEKMQ, per germline (reference sequence).

This chain links TRBV6-5 with TRBJ1-2, with a tentative D call TRBD1 (5 bases). Germline lookup yields CDR1 MNHEY and CDR2 SVGAGI. The V end lost 0 bases, the J end lost 14 bases, and 19 bases lay between the germline ends. This CDR3 spans 14 amino acids. CDR3 protein: CASSYSPSRFEGTF. The CDR3 nucleotides are TGTGCCAGCAGTTACTCCCCCAGCAGGTTCGAGGGGACCTTC.

The chain carries TRBV4-3 and TRBJ2-7; possibly TRBD2 for D (6 bases). V lost 3 bases and J lost 2, with 11 bases in between. CDR3 length: 14 amino acids. Germline CDR1 and CDR2: LGHNA and YSLEER. The CDR3 bases are TGCGCCAGCAGCCAGCGGGACGGGACCTACGAGCAGTACTTC. It encodes CASSQRDGTYEQYF.

The chain uses TRBV2 and TRBJ2-1, with D perhaps TRBD2 (5 bases). This CDR3 is 14 amino acids long. Germline CDR1 and CDR2: SNHLY and FYNNEI. Trimming cost V 7 bases and J 3 bases, with 13 bases left between them. DNA for the CDR3: TGTGCCAGCAATAGCGACGTTCGCTACAATGAGCAGTTCTTC. Its protein is CASNSDVRYNEQFF. Based on the CDR3 plus reference TRBV2 and TRBJ2-1, the full variable domain is EPEVTQTPSHQVTQMGQEVILRCVPISNHLYFYWYRQILGQKVEFLVSFYNNEISEKSEIFDDQFSVERPDGSNFTLKIRSTKLEDSAMYFCASNSDVRYNEQFFGPGTRLTVL.

V is TRBV9 and J is TRBJ1-1; D is unresolved. Deletions cut 0 bases from V and 0 bases from J, with 6 bases between. Per the germline V gene, CDR1 is SGDLS and CDR2 is YYNGEE. This CDR3 comprises 14 residues. This CDR3 is CASSVGGVNTEAFF. Written as DNA, the CDR3 is TGTGCCAGCAGCGTAGGGGGAGTGAACACTGAAGCTTTCTTT.